Below, one TCR beta chain is given with its context. Its specificity is unknown. These data come from a study of T cell repertoires in cytomegalovirus infection. The wider study: CMV infection plus the matching HLA type was flagged by public TCR beta signatures.

CDR1 is SGHVS and CDR2 is FNYEAQ in the germline V gene. V dropped 2 bases and J dropped 9 bases, with 8 bases sitting between them. This CDR3 comprises 12 residues. TCRdb re-derived calls from the reads in MiXCR, one entry per CDR3 protein. The sample gives tens of thousands of distinct CDR3 sequences, about 48% of which show up once; roughly 90% is in the top ten. General study points: HLA-C-restricted CMV-specific TCR beta clonotypes were dominant in the ex vivo response. The study identified carriers of CMV plus the relevant HLA from cumulative public TCR beta family frequency.

This receptor was taken from a human donor in good health (CMV status not recorded). Some clones in this sample may be carry-over from other donors' samples. The chain links TRBV7-6 to TRBJ2-1, with D possibly called TRBD1 or TRBD2 (5 bases each). The sample here was CD8+ T cells from cultured PBMCs, taken from culture after CMV antigen stimulation. CDR3 region: CASSLPGPEQFF. The CDR3 nucleotides are TGTGCCAGCAGCTTACCGGGACCTGAGCAGTTCTTC.